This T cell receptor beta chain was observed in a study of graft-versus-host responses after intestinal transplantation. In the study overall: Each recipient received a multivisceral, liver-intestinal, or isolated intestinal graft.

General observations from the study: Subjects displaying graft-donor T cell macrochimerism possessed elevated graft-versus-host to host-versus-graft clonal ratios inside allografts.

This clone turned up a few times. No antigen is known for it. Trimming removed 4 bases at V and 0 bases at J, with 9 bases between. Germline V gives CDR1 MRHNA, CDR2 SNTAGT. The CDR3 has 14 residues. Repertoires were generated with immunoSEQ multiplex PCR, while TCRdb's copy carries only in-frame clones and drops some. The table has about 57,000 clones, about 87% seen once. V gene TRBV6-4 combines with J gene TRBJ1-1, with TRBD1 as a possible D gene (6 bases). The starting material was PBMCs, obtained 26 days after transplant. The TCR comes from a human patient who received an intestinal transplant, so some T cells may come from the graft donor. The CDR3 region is CASSATGLNTEAFF. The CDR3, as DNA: TGTGCCAGCAGTGCGACAGGCCTGAACACTGAAGCTTTCTTT.